The 23 T cell receptor beta chains listed next were all sequenced from one sample in a study of blood T cell repertoires in COVID-19. Only in-frame clones appear in the TCRdb table, and some are missing; sequencing was by immunoSEQ multiplex PCR. Of 250,000 to 350,000 clones in the sample, about 82% were seen once. Specimen: peripheral blood. Receptors originate from a woman aged 45-65 years with acute or convalescent COVID-19.

V and J are TRBV5-1 and TRBJ1-1; 8 positions match TRBD1. Germline values: CDR1 SGHRS, CDR2 YFSETQ. Trimming took 2 bases from V and 0 from J; bases not matched to a gene: 6. This CDR3 has 16 residues. In DNA form, the CDR3 reads TGCGCCAGCAGCTTCCGACAGGGGCCACTGAACACTGAAGCTTTCTTT. Residues: CASSFRQGPLNTEAFF.

This clone was recorded once. The sample carries other DNA sequences with the same CDR3. V is TRBV4-3 and J is TRBJ2-5; 7 bases are a match to TRBD2. Trimming at V came to 3 bases and at J to 3 bases, leaving 7 bases not matched to a gene. Germline CDR1 and CDR2: LGHNA and YSLEER. The CDR3 extends over 15 amino acids. The CDR3 here is CASSQSGNLKETQYF. The CDR3 DNA reads as TGCGCCAGCAGCCAGAGCGGGAACCTAAAAGAGACCCAGTACTTC.

This clone was detected once. The chain carries TRBV7-2 and TRBJ1-6, with TRBD1 as a possible D gene (5 bases). V lost 1 base, J lost 10 bases, and 11 bases lay in between. Germline-derived CDR1 and CDR2 are SGHTA and FQGNSA. The CDR3 covers 14 residues. The CDR3 loop is CASSLGGAQSPLHF. The CDR3 DNA reads as TGTGCCAGCAGCTTAGGCGGGGCGCAGTCACCCCTCCACTTT.

This clone was detected only once. V usage is TRBV5-1 and J usage is TRBJ2-7; D is possibly TRBD2 (6 bases). The germline CDR1 and CDR2 sequences are SGHRS and YFSETQ. V was shortened by 4 bases and J by 6 bases, with 20 bases between the two germline ends. This CDR3 spans 15 amino acids. CDR3 loop: CASSQAAGGAGEQYF. The CDR3 coding sequence is TGCGCCAGCAGCCAAGCGGCCGGAGGGGCAGGCGAGCAGTACTTC. The variable domain in full, completed from reference TRBV5-1 and TRBJ2-7, reads KAGVTQTPRYLIKTRGQQVTLSCSPISGHRSVSWYQQTPGQGLQFLFEYFSETQRNKGNFPGRFSGRQFSNSRSEMNVSTLELGDSALYLCASSQAAGGAGEQYFGPGTRLTVT.

The chain recombines TRBV5-1 with TRBJ2-7; 9 bases agree with TRBD1. This CDR3 is built from 14 residues. The V gene's germline CDR1 is SGHRS and CDR2 YFSETQ. J gave up 2 bases and V 4 bases, and 4 bases lay outside the gene matches. The DNA of the CDR3 is TGCGCCAGCAGCGGGGGACAGGGAACCTACGAGCAGTACTTC. Translating it yields CASSGGQGTYEQYF.

The chain employs TRBV7-2 and TRBJ1-4, with D perhaps matching TRBD1 (5 bases). The CDR3 sequence is 15 residues long. Trimming removed 3 bases at V and 3 bases at J, with 11 bases between. Per germline, CDR1 SGHTA and CDR2 FQGNSA. The DNA for the CDR3 is TGTGCCAGCAGCTTGGGCAGGGTAGCTAATGAAAAACTGTTTTTT. Encoded protein: CASSLGRVANEKLFF. The full variable domain, in which reference TRBV7-2 and TRBJ1-4 provide the parts outside the CDR3, is GAGVSQSPSNKVTEKGKDVELRCDPISGHTALYWYRQSLGQGLEFLIYFQGNSAPDKSGLPSDRFSAERTGGSVSTLTIQRTQQEDSAVYLCASSLGRVANEKLFFGSGTQLSVL.

The chain has TRBV6-5 and TRBJ2-3; a possible D gene is TRBD2 (6 bases). Germline loops: CDR1 MNHEY, CDR2 SVGAGI. V was pared by 4 bases and J by 10 bases, with 9 bases between. There are 11 residues in the CDR3. The CDR3 region has the DNA TGTGCCAGCAGTTTGGGGGGAGCGCAGTATTTT. It is translated as CASSLGGAQYF.

By proportion, this clone is large. Other nucleotide sequences in the sample specify the same CDR3. As DNA, the CDR3 is TGTGCCAGTAGTATTGGCGGGTACGAGCAGTACTTC. Translated: CASSIGGYEQYF. The chain combines TRBV19 with TRBJ2-7; D may be TRBD2 (5 bases). The CDR3 covers 12 residues. Germline CDR1 and CDR2: LNHDA and SQIVND (reference sequence). V was shortened by 3 bases and J by 4 bases, with 7 bases between the two germline ends.

The rearrangement uses TRBV18 and TRBJ1-2, with D possibly TRBD1 on 6 matching bases. From germline, CDR1 is KGHSH and CDR2 LQKENI. The CDR3 extends over 14 amino acids. V gave up 3 bases and J gave up 4 bases, with 12 bases separating them. As DNA, the CDR3 is TGTGCCAGCTCACCGGGGACAAACCCCTATGGCTACACCTTC. Amino acid sequence: CASSPGTNPYGYTF.

V usage is TRBV11-3 and J usage is TRBJ2-7; 7 bases are a match to TRBD1. Trimming cost V 3 bases and J 2 bases; bases outside gene matches: 16. The V gene's germline CDR1 is SGHNT and CDR2 YENEEA. CDR3 length: 18 residues. In DNA, the CDR3 is TGTGCCAGCAGCTTGCTGGGCAAGGGGGCAAGTTCAGCCTACGAGCAGTACTTC. Translating gives CASSLLGKGASSAYEQYF.

The J gene is TRBJ1-1, the V gene TRBV18; D gene ambiguous. CDR3 length: 13 residues. CDR1 KGHSH and CDR2 LQKENI come from the germline V gene. V lost 3 bases, J lost 1 base, and 6 bases lay in between. DNA of the CDR3: TGTGCCAGCTCACCTCCCGGGAACACTGAAGCTTTCTTT. It is translated as CASSPPGNTEAFF.

The chain couples TRBV7-9 to TRBJ2-1; D is possibly TRBD1 (6 bases). The CDR3 extends over 12 amino acids. With 5 bases removed from V and 14 bases from J, the gap between germline ends came to 16 bases. Germline V gene lookup returns CDR1 SEHNR and CDR2 FQNEAQ (reference sequence). DNA of the CDR3: TGTGCCAGCAGCGCCGGCCTCAAGGGGGAGTTCTTC. Residues: CASSAGLKGEFF.

This clone appeared a single time. The chain couples TRBV7-2 to TRBJ2-5; the D is unclear. CDR3 length: 16 amino acids. CDR1 is SGHTA, CDR2 FQGNSA, per germline. V was clipped by 1 base and J by 3 bases, with 15 bases between them. Here the CDR3 DNA reads TGTGCCAGCAGCTTAGGGCTAGGAGTTTTTGAAGAGACCCAGTACTTC. This codes for CASSLGLGVFEETQYF.

This chain joins TRBV6-5 and TRBJ2-3, with 9 bases that match TRBD1. The CDR3 contains 14 residues. CDR1 and CDR2 from the germline V gene are MNHEY and SVGAGI. V lost 2 bases, J lost 4 bases, and 1 base stayed unmatched. The CDR3 loop is CASSYGTGSDTQYF. CDR3 nucleotides: TGTGCCAGCAGTTACGGGACAGGGTCAGATACGCAGTATTTT.

The CDR3 DNA reads as TGTGCCAGCACCCCCAGGGGAGCGGGGGAGACCCAGTACTTC. Its protein is CASTPRGAGETQYF. This rearrangement joins TRBV11-2 to TRBJ2-5, with D perhaps matching TRBD2 (7 bases). Trimming removed 7 bases from V and 5 bases from J, with 17 bases in between. The CDR3 extends over 14 amino acids. Germline V gene lookup returns CDR1 SGHAT and CDR2 FQNNGV.

The chain combines TRBV28 with TRBJ2-7; 9 bases map to TRBD1. The germline gives CDR1 MDHEN, CDR2 SYDVKM. The CDR3 runs 17 residues. With V trimmed by 6 bases and J by 4 bases, 16 bases remained unmatched. CDR3 sequence reads: CASRGQGPGARKYEQYF. DNA of the CDR3: TGTGCCAGCAGGGGACAGGGTCCTGGGGCCAGAAAATACGAGCAGTACTTC.

The V and J genes are TRBV7-2 and TRBJ2-7; 9 bases line up with TRBD2. Per germline, CDR1 SGHTA and CDR2 FQGNSA. The CDR3 has 17 residues. V shed 4 bases and J 0 bases; nucleotides not matched to a gene: 10. CDR3 sequence (DNA): TGTGCCAGCAGCTGGGCCAGGGTTAGCGGGAGCTCCTACGAGCAGTACTTC. This sequence encodes CASSWARVSGSSYEQYF.

The chain combines TRBV19 with TRBJ2-5; 7 bases align to TRBD1. Germline CDR1 is LNHDA and CDR2 is SQIVND (reference sequence). This CDR3 has 14 residues. The J segment lost 3 bases and the V segment lost 6 bases, leaving 7 bases of the junction unmatched. Here the CDR3 DNA reads TGTGCCAGTAGGTTTGGCGGACAGGAAGAGACCCAGTACTTC. Its translation: CASRFGGQEETQYF.

This clone came up a few times. The CDR3 sequence: CASSHPRSGRAEEQYF. The CDR3 coding sequence is TGTGCCAGCAGCCACCCGAGGAGCGGGAGGGCCGAGGAGCAGTACTTC. V is TRBV11-2 and J is TRBJ2-7; TRBD2 aligns across 10 bases. This CDR3 is 16 amino acids long. Per the germline V gene, CDR1 is SGHAT and CDR2 is FQNNGV. V lost 5 bases and J lost 7; bases outside the gene matches: 14. Full variable domain (missing parts from reference TRBV11-2 and TRBJ2-7): EAGVAQSPRYKIIEKRQSVAFWCNPISGHATLYWYQQILGQGPKLLIQFQNNGVVDDSQLPKDRFSAERLKGVDSTLKIQPAKLEDSAVYLCASSHPRSGRAEEQYFGPGTRLTVT.

The chain links TRBV6-5 to TRBJ2-1, with no clear D. The V end lost 7 bases, the J end lost 1 base, and 11 bases lay between the germline ends. This CDR3 has 14 amino acids. Germline assignment: CDR1 MNHEY and CDR2 SVGAGI. The CDR3 spells CASTPEVSYNEQFF. The DNA for the CDR3 is TGTGCCAGCACCCCCGAGGTTTCCTACAATGAGCAGTTCTTC.

This rearrangement joins TRBV3-1 (or the pseudogene TRBV3-2) to TRBJ2-3, with 8 bases fitting TRBD1. The CDR3 totals 16 residues. The germline V gene encodes CDR1 LGHDT and CDR2 YNNKEL (reference sequence). The V segment lost 0 bases and the J segment 3 bases; nucleotides outside the gene matches: 5. This CDR3 is CASSQELTGGTDTQYF. DNA for the CDR3: TGTGCCAGCAGCCAAGAGCTCACAGGGGGGACAGATACGCAGTATTTT.

The chain combines TRBV28 with TRBJ2-7; TRBD1 agrees at 9 bases. Germline CDR1 is MDHEN and CDR2 is SYDVKM. The V and J ends lost 7 bases and 6 bases, in that order; junction bases with no gene match: 13. The CDR3 consists of 15 residues. The chain's CDR3 is CASTPGGQGYGEQYF. The CDR3 nucleotides are TGTGCCAGCACCCCGGGAGGACAGGGGTACGGCGAGCAGTACTTC.

This sequence joins TRBV18 and TRBJ1-5; D is unresolved. The ends were cut back, 3 bases at V and 5 bases at J, with 5 bases in the middle. The CDR3 is made up of 12 amino acids. Germline V CDR1 and CDR2: KGHSH, LQKENI. CDR3 protein: CASSPSDQPQHF. For the CDR3, the DNA is TGTGCCAGCTCACCTTCTGATCAGCCCCAGCATTTT.